The clone carrying this T cell receptor (beta chain) was seen a single time. Its antigen is still unknown. With 60 Vbeta and 13 Jbeta primers, the PCR was carried out. Here immunoSEQ multiplex PCR was the method, and the copy in TCRdb shows in-frame clones only, minus some. Here the sample spans 85,000 to 100,000 clones, about 70% being singletons. The V segment lost 0 bases and the J segment 0 bases; nucleotides outside the gene matches: 5. This CDR3 is 17 amino acids long. Germline assignment: CDR1 SGHRS and CDR2 YFSETQ. This sample is drawn from a study of cytomegalovirus exposure and HLA in healthy donors. Study summary: Earlier, almost 120 million unique TCR beta sequences were recovered from 200 million or so T cells by an analysis. General study points: Later work associated fewer than 20,000 TCR beta sequences with HLA alleles at 0.05 false discovery rate. According to reports, the classifier identified cytomegalovirus status with high specificity and sensitivity.

The chain joins TRBV5-1 to TRBJ1-4; 7 bases fit TRBD1. This receptor was taken from a human donor in good health. The sequenced sample consisted of PBMCs. CDR3 DNA: TGCGCCAGCAGCTTGGCCAGGGGGGCAGCAACTAATGAAAAACTGTTTTTT. It specifies CASSLARGAATNEKLFF. The full variable domain, with the rest looked up from reference TRBV5-1 and TRBJ1-4, is KAGVTQTPRYLIKTRGQQVTLSCSPISGHRSVSWYQQTPGQGLQFLFEYFSETQRNKGNFPGRFSGRQFSNSRSEMNVSTLELGDSALYLCASSLARGAATNEKLFFGSGTQLSVL.